This TCR beta chain originates from a study of cytomegalovirus exposure and HLA in healthy donors. CDR3 length: 13 residues. Germline V gene data show CDR1 as MNHEY and CDR2 as SVGAGI. V lost 8 bases and J 4 bases, leaving 11 bases between the germline ends. General study results and limits: The study found most TCR sequences rare, yet found some public TCRs in many donors.

Sequenced by immunoSEQ multiplex PCR; TCRdb stores in-frame clones only, minus some. The table lists under 95,000 clones, roughly 95% of them singletons, with 2.5% to 3.5% in the top ten. On this clone itself: Antigen: not known.

The receptor comes from a woman younger than 30 in good health and CMV-seropositive. The chain uses TRBV6-5 and TRBJ1-4; possibly TRBD1 for D (5 bases). Sequenced: PBMCs. The CDR3 DNA sequence: TGTGCCAGCTCCCGGGACTTTAATGAAAAACTGTTTTTT. Amino acids: CASSRDFNEKLFF.